The 12 T cell receptor beta chains listed next were all sequenced from one sample in a study of spatial heterogeneity in lung cancer. One entry per CDR3 protein results from TCRdb running MiXCR on the 5' RACE reads. Of approximately 24,000 distinct CDR3 sequences listed, approximately 4.8% were seen once; the top ten hold less than 5.5%. Time point specified: sample taken at primary tumor resection. Material: PBMCs, obtained at surgery. These receptors originate from a male donor with early-stage non-small cell lung cancer.

By share, this clonotype counts as medium-sized. V gene TRBV20-1 combines with J gene TRBJ2-3; TRBD2 might be the D (6 bases). Germline V gene lookup returns CDR1 DFQATT and CDR2 SNEGSKA (reference sequence). This CDR3 is built from 13 residues. The CDR3 spells CGAKDYRTDTQYF. The CDR3 coding sequence is TGCGGAGCTAAGGACTATCGCACAGATACGCAGTATTTT.

This clonotype was found a few times. This chain links TRBV28 with TRBJ2-1; D is uncertain. Germline CDR1 and CDR2: MDHEN and SYDVKM. Trimming took off 4 bases at V and 9 bases at J, with 10 bases between the two ends. The CDR3 has 12 residues. DNA for the CDR3: TGTGCCAGCAGTTCCCTTCCTACTGAGCAGTTCTTC. Amino acids: CASSSLPTEQFF.

This clonotype was observed at least ten times. The V call is TRBV24-1, the J call TRBJ1-1; D is undetermined. Looked up from germline, CDR1 is KGHDR and CDR2 is SFDVKD. The V gene lost 3 bases and the J gene lost 11 bases, with 9 bases spanning the gap. This CDR3 contains 11 residues. The CDR3 nucleotides read TGTGCCACCAGTGATGGTCCGACCGCTTTCTTT. Translated: CATSDGPTAFF.

This clonotype was counted many times. V is TRBV6-5 and J is TRBJ1-1; the D gene is possibly TRBD1 (6 bases). Germline CDR1 MNHEY, CDR2 SVGAGI. V was pared by 6 bases and J by 11 bases, with 22 bases between. CDR3 length: 14 residues. CDR3 nucleotides: TGTGCCAGCAGCCGAGGGGACCAACAGGGTTCGGCTTTCTTT. Protein sequence: CASSRGDQQGSAFF.

This clonotype was seen at least ten times. The V and J genes are TRBV6-2 or TRBV6-3 and TRBJ1-1; tentative D call: TRBD1 (5 bases). In germline, CDR1 is MNHEY, CDR2 SVGEGT. CDR3 length: 14 amino acids. Trimming removed 10 bases from V and 5 bases from J, with 20 bases in between. The CDR3 loop is CATERGPRGTEAFF. The CDR3 DNA reads as TGTGCCACCGAGAGAGGACCGAGGGGTACTGAAGCTTTCTTT.

In its sample, this clonotype was seen many times. This chain joins TRBV11-3 and TRBJ2-2, with D uncertain. CDR3 length equals 12 residues. Germline lookup yields CDR1 SGHNT and CDR2 YENEEA. Deletions cut 6 bases from V and 4 bases from J, with 6 bases between. CDR3 DNA sequence: TGTGCCAGCAGAAAGGGCACCGGGGAGCTGTTTTTT. Encoded protein: CASRKGTGELFF.

The rearrangement links TRBV9 to TRBJ1-4; D unresolved. This CDR3 comprises 14 residues. Per the germline V gene, CDR1 is SGDLS and CDR2 is YYNGEE. Trimming stripped 0 bases from V and 17 bases from J, with 20 bases between. The CDR3 is CASSVGGEMGGLFF. The CDR3 nucleotides read TGTGCCAGCAGCGTAGGCGGCGAGATGGGTGGCTTATTTTTT.

This clonotype was counted ten times or more. V and J are TRBV27 and TRBJ1-4, with D possibly TRBD1 on 5 matching bases. In germline, CDR1 is MNHEY, CDR2 SMNVEV (reference sequence). Trimming removed 2 bases at V and 4 bases at J, with 14 bases between. This CDR3 region has 16 residues. The CDR3 bases are TGTGCCAGCAGTTTACAGGGTACAGCTCTTAATGAAAAACTGTTTTTT. It yields the protein CASSLQGTALNEKLFF. Drawing the rest from reference TRBV27 and TRBJ1-4, the complete variable domain is EAQVTQNPRYLITVTGKKLTVTCSQNMNHEYMSWYRQDPGLGLRQIYYSMNVEVTDKGDVPEGYKVSRKEKRNFPLILESPSPNQTSLYFCASSLQGTALNEKLFFGSGTQLSVL.

At least ten counts were recorded for this clonotype. V usage is TRBV28 and J usage is TRBJ2-7; D might be TRBD2 (7 bases). CDR3 length: 14 residues. In germline, CDR1 is MDHEN, CDR2 SYDVKM. CDR3 protein: CVAGAAFPRDEQYF. CDR3 bases: TGTGTCGCGGGGGCCGCGTTCCCTCGCGACGAGCAGTACTTC.

This clonotype was observed at least ten times. The chain has TRBV7-8 and TRBJ2-1; D is possibly TRBD2 (6 bases). The germline V gene has CDR1 SGHVS and CDR2 FQNEAQ. This CDR3 comprises 19 residues. Trimming cost V 3 bases and J 2 bases, with 23 bases left between them. The CDR3, as DNA: TGTGCCAGCAGCTTGAGGTCAGGCGGGCCCCGGGGGACCTACAATGAGCAGTTCTTC. It translates to CASSLRSGGPRGTYNEQFF.

This clonotype was found many times. The chain links TRBV12-3 or TRBV12-4 to TRBJ2-1, with D perhaps matching TRBD1 (6 bases). Between the trimmed V and J ends, which lost 8 bases and 9 bases, there was a span of 17 bases. The CDR3 has 13 amino acids. The CDR3 DNA sequence: TGTGCCAGCGCCCGACAAGGGGGTGGTGAGCAGTTCTTC. Amino acids: CASARQGGGEQFF.

For this clonotype: The germline gene is not matched at one end of the junction; a read error may be the cause. This chain joins TRBV5-1 and TRBJ2-3, with D maybe TRBD2 (5 bases). The CDR3 runs 16 residues. CDR1 SGHRS and CDR2 YFSETQ come from the germline V gene. CDR3 protein: CASSSTTGGSTDTQYF. DNA of the CDR3: TGTGCCAGCAGCTCGACGACTGGCGGGAGCACAGATACGCAGTATTTT.